Reported below is one T cell receptor beta chain. Its matching antigen is unknown. The V segment lost 0 bases and the J segment 8 bases; nucleotides outside the gene matches: 6. CDR3 length: 16 amino acids. Germline-derived CDR1 and CDR2 are SGDLS and YYNGEE. The sample belongs to a study of post-analysis software for immune sequencing data. Unique molecular identifiers were carried by the TCR beta cDNA libraries. MiXCR was run by TCRdb on the PCR reads, yielding one entry per CDR3 protein. Of about 200,000 distinct CDR3 sequences in the sample, 25% to 35% were seen once. Study observations and caveats: The five TRBV segments detected at higher frequency in patients than in controls included TRBV5-6, TRBV5-1 and TRBV20-1.

The source material was blood. This chain uses TRBV9 with TRBJ1-6; 9 positions agree with TRBD1. The receptor was isolated from a girl aged 2-17 years with multiple sclerosis. The chain's CDR3 is CASSVAGQGSDSPLHF. Here the CDR3 DNA reads TGTGCCAGCAGCGTAGCGGGACAGGGTTCGGATTCACCCCTCCACTTT.